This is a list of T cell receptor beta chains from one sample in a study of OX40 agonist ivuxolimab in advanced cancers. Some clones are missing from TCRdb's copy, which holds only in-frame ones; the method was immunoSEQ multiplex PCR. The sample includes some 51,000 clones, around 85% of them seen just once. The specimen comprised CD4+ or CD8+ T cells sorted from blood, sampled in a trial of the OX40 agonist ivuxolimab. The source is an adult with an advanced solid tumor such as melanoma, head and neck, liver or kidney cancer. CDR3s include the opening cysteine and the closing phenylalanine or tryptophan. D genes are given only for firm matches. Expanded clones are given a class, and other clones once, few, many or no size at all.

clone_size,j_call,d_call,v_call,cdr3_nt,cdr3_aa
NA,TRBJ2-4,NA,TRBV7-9,TGTGCCAGCAGCTTAGTGGGGGAATTAGCCAAAAACATTCAGTACTTC,CASSLVGELAKNIQYF
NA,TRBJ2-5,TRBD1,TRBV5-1,TGCGCCAGCCAGGGGGACGGGGAGACCCAGTACTTC,CASQGDGETQYF
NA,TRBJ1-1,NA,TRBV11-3,TGTGCCAGCAGCTTAACGGAAAACACTGAAGCTTTCTTT,CASSLTENTEAFF
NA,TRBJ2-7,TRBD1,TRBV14,TGTGCCAGCAGCTCTCGGACAGGACGGGTGTACGAGCAGTACTTC,CASSSRTGRVYEQYF
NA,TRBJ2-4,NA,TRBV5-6,TGTGCCAGCAGCCCGGACCTAGGGAACATAGCCAAAAACATTCAGTACTTC,CASSPDLGNIAKNIQYF
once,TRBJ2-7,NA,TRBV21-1,TGTGCCAGCAGCCCCCTGCTGACTAGCGGGTCCTACGAGCAGTACTTC,CASSPLLTSGSYEQYF
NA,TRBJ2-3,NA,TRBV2,TGTGCCAGCAGTGAAGGTATTAGAGGGGATACGCAGTATTTT,CASSEGIRGDTQYF
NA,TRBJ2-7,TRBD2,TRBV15,TGTGCCACCAGCAGAGAAACTAGCGGCGCCTACGGGCAGTACTTC,CATSRETSGAYGQYF
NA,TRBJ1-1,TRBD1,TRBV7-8,TGTGCCAGCAGCTCGGGACAGGTGAACACTGAAGCTTTCTTT,CASSSGQVNTEAFF
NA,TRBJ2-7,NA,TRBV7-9,TGTGCCAGCAGCGCCTTGCTGGAGCAGTACTTC,CASSALLEQYF
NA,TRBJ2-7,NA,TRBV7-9,TGTGCCAGCAGCTGGAAAAGCGGACCCATCTCCTACGAGCAGTACTTC,CASSWKSGPISYEQYF
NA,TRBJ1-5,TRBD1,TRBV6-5,TGTGCCAGCAGCCGGGACAGGGGGCGCAATCAGCCCCAGCATTTT,CASSRDRGRNQPQHF
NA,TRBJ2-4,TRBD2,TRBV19,TGTGCCAGTAGTATTCCCCGGGAGGGGTTTCGCATTCAGTACTTC,CASSIPREGFRIQYF
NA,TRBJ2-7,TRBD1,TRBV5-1,TGCGCCAGCAGCTTGTCCGGGACAGGGGTTTACGAGCAGTACTTC,CASSLSGTGVYEQYF
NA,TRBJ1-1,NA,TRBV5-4,TGTGCCAGTACACAGGGCCTGAACACTGAAGCTTTCTTT,CASTQGLNTEAFF
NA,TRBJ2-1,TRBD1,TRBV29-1,TGCAGCGTTGACCGACAGGGGCGTGAGCAGTTCTTC,CSVDRQGREQFF
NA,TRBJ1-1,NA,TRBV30,TGTGCCTGGAGCACGGACGGAGCCATTTATGAAGCTTTCTTT,CAWSTDGAIYEAFF
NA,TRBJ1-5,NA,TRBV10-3,TGTGCCATCAGTGAGTGGAATAGCAATCAGCCCCAGCATTTT,CAISEWNSNQPQHF
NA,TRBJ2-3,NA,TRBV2,TGTGCCAGCAGTGAGAACAGAATTACAGATACGCAGTATTTT,CASSENRITDTQYF
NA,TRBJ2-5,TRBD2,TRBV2,TGTGCCAGCAGTGACCCCCCGGGGGGAGAGACCCAGTACTTC,CASSDPPGGETQYF
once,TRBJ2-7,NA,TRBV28,TGTGCCAGCAGTTTAGTAGTCAGGTCAGGAGTCGGCGACGAGCAGTACTTC,CASSLVVRSGVGDEQYF
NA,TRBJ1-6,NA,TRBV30,TGTGCCTGGAAAGGAAGATGGAGCTCCTATAATTCACCCCTCCACTTT,CAWKGRWSSYNSPLHF
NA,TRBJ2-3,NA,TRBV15,TGTGCCACCCGAGACCCCAAGGGAGTGGGGGATACGCAGTATTTT,CATRDPKGVGDTQYF
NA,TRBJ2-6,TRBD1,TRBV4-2,TGTGCCAGCAGCCAAGGGGGACAGGGGACTGGGGCCAACGTCCTGACTTTC,CASSQGGQGTGANVLTF
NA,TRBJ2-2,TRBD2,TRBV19,TGTGCCAGTAGCCCTAGCGGGAGGAACACCGGGGAGCTGTTTTTT,CASSPSGRNTGELFF
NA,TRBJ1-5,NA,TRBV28,TGTGCCAGCAGTTCACTTTCGAGCCAGCCCCAGCATTTT,CASSSLSSQPQHF
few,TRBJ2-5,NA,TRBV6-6,TGTGCCAGCAGAGGAGGCAGGGAGACCCAGTACTTC,CASRGGRETQYF
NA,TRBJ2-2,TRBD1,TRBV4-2,TGTGCCAGCAGCCAAGCAAGGACAGGGGGGAACACCGGGGAGCTGTTTTTT,CASSQARTGGNTGELFF
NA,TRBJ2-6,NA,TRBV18,TGTGCCAGCTCACCGGTCGTGTCCTCTGGGGCCAACGTCCTGACTTTC,CASSPVVSSGANVLTF
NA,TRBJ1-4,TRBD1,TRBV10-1,TGCGCCAGCAGCACTACTAAGACAGGGATTTGCGAAAAACTGTTTTTT,CASSTTKTGICEKLFF
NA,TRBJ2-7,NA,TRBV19,TGTGCCAGTAGTATCCGGACGGAATACGAGCAGTACTTC,CASSIRTEYEQYF
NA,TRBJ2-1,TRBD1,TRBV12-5,TGTGCTAGTGGTTTGGGCCGGGACAGGGGAAACTACAATGAGCAGTTCTTC,CASGLGRDRGNYNEQFF
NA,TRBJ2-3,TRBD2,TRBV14,TGTGCCAGCAGCCAACCTTATCTAGCGGGAGGGCCCACAGATACGCAGTATTTT,CASSQPYLAGGPTDTQYF
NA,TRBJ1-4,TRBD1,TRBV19,TGTGCCAGTAGTTGGGGGACAGGGGTTGAAAAACTGTTTTTT,CASSWGTGVEKLFF
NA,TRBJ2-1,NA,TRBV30,TGTGCCTGGAGTCTCTCACAGAATGAGCAGTTCTTC,CAWSLSQNEQFF
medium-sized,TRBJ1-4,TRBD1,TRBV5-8,TGTGCCAGCAGCTATACCGGGACAGGACGCACTAATGAAAAACTGTTTTTT,CASSYTGTGRTNEKLFF
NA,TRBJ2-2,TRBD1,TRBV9,TGTGCCAGCAGCGGTGGACAGGGAAGAACCGGGGAGCTGTTTTTT,CASSGGQGRTGELFF
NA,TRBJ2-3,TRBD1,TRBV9,TGTGCCAGCAGCGTCCGTCAGGGGGCAGGGACAGATACGCAGTATTTT,CASSVRQGAGTDTQYF
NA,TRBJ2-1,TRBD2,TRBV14,TGTGCCAGCAGCCAAGGCGGGAGGGCCCTCGACAATGAGCAGTTCTTC,CASSQGGRALDNEQFF
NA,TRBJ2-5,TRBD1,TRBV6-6,TGTGCCAGCAGTTACCTACAGGGGGCTCCCGGAGAGACCCAGTACTTC,CASSYLQGAPGETQYF
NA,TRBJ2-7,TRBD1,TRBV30,TGTGCCTGGAGACCGGGACAGGTCCTCTACGAGCAGTACTTC,CAWRPGQVLYEQYF
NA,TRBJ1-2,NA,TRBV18,TGTGCCAGCTCTCGCGACAGGAGACCCATCTATGGCTACACCTTC,CASSRDRRPIYGYTF
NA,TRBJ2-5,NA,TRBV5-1,TGCGCCAGCAGCTTGGCCCTGGGTGCAGAGACCCAGTACTTC,CASSLALGAETQYF
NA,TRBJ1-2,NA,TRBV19,TGTGCCAGCCGGCAACAGGGAGACTATGGCTACACCTTC,CASRQQGDYGYTF